What follows are 12 T cell receptor beta chains derived from one specimen sequenced in a study of cytomegalovirus exposure and HLA in healthy donors. The study ran its PCR with 60 Vbeta and 13 Jbeta primers. Here immunoSEQ multiplex PCR was the method, and the copy in TCRdb shows in-frame clones only, minus some. Of about 78,000 clones listed, roughly three quarters are singletons. Sequences were obtained from PBMCs. The receptors shown here come from a woman between 50 and 59 years old in good health and CMV-seropositive.

This chain connects TRBV9 to TRBJ1-2; D is unresolved. The germline V and J ends were trimmed by 1 base and 7 bases, with 20 bases remaining between them. CDR3 size: 16 residues. Germline values: CDR1 SGDLS, CDR2 YYNGEE. This chain's CDR3 is CASSVRAGADLSGYTF. The CDR3 nucleotides read TGTGCCAGCAGCGTAAGAGCAGGTGCCGATCTGTCTGGCTACACCTTC.

The rearrangement uses TRBV5-1 and TRBJ1-5, with no clear D. Trimming cost V 4 bases and J 0 bases, with 5 bases left between them. Looked up from germline, CDR1 is SGHRS and CDR2 is YFSETQ. The CDR3 runs 13 residues. In DNA, the CDR3 is TGCGCCAGCAGCCCCAGTAGCAATCAGCCCCAGCATTTT. Translating it yields CASSPSSNQPQHF.

The V gene is TRBV7-8, the J gene TRBJ1-2, with 8 bases fitting TRBD1. Unmatched junction bases numbered 9, after V lost 5 bases and J lost 7 bases. CDR1 is SGHVS and CDR2 is FQNEAQ in the germline V gene. The CDR3 length is 14 residues. CDR3 coding DNA: TGTGCCAGCAGCCCTGCTCCAGGGGGCACTGGCTACACCTTC. As protein: CASSPAPGGTGYTF.

The V call is TRBV30, the J call TRBJ1-2; D may be TRBD1 (6 bases). The V gene's germline CDR1 is GTSNPN and CDR2 SVGIG (reference sequence). Trimming pared 4 bases from V and 6 bases from J, leaving 18 bases between. The CDR3 spans 14 residues. CDR3 bases: TGTGCCTGGAAATACAGTCTAAAGGGGGATGGCTACACCTTC. This encodes CAWKYSLKGDGYTF.

The chain employs TRBV6-1 and TRBJ2-1, with 12 bases matching TRBD1. The CDR3 runs to 14 residues. Germline trimming cut 6 bases from V and 9 bases from J; bases unmatched to any gene: 6. Looked up from germline, CDR1 is MNHNS and CDR2 is SASEGT. CDR3 DNA: TGTGCCAGCAGACGGGACAGGGGGCTTCTTGAGCAGTTCTTC. Amino acids: CASRRDRGLLEQFF.

The sample holds a few counts of this clone. V is TRBV4-2 and J is TRBJ2-1, with 9 bases fitting TRBD2. Germline V lookup: CDR1 LGHNA, CDR2 YNFKEQ. The trim removed 4 bases at V and 5 bases at J, leaving 6 bases unmatched. The CDR3 runs 15 residues. The CDR3 coding sequence is TGTGCCAGCAGCCTAGAGGTAGCGGGGGACAATGAGCAGTTCTTC. Translation: CASSLEVAGDNEQFF.

The V gene is TRBV11-2, the J gene TRBJ1-5, with D perhaps TRBD1 (5 bases). Deletions cut 5 bases from V and 7 bases from J, with 12 bases between. Germline V lookup: CDR1 SGHAT, CDR2 FQNNGV. CDR3 length equals 13 residues. For the CDR3, the DNA is TGTGCCAGCAGCCTGACGACAGAACAGCCCCAGCATTTT. This sequence encodes CASSLTTEQPQHF. The full variable domain, its missing parts supplied by reference TRBV11-2 and TRBJ1-5, is EAGVAQSPRYKIIEKRQSVAFWCNPISGHATLYWYQQILGQGPKLLIQFQNNGVVDDSQLPKDRFSAERLKGVDSTLKIQPAKLEDSAVYLCASSLTTEQPQHFGDGTRLSIL.

This chain joins TRBV19 and TRBJ1-1; the match to TRBD1 covers 7 bases. CDR3 size: 15 residues. Losses at the gene ends were 6 bases for V and 11 bases for J; bases not matched to a gene: 18. CDR1 and CDR2 (germline): LNHDA, SQIVND (reference sequence). The CDR3 nucleotides are TGTGCCAGTAGAAGGACGGGACAGATTAACACTGTCGCTTTCTTT. It yields the protein CASRRTGQINTVAFF.

The V call is TRBV11-2, the J call TRBJ2-3; D might be TRBD2 (6 bases). The V gene lost 5 bases and the J gene lost 0 bases, with 12 bases spanning the gap. This CDR3 is built from 15 residues. CDR1 is SGHAT and CDR2 is FQNNGV in the germline V gene. CDR3 in amino acids: CASSVLSGSTDTQYF. DNA of the CDR3: TGTGCCAGCAGCGTTTTAAGCGGGAGCACAGATACGCAGTATTTT. Combining the CDR3 with reference TRBV11-2 and TRBJ2-3 gives the whole variable domain EAGVAQSPRYKIIEKRQSVAFWCNPISGHATLYWYQQILGQGPKLLIQFQNNGVVDDSQLPKDRFSAERLKGVDSTLKIQPAKLEDSAVYLCASSVLSGSTDTQYFGPGTRLTVL.

The V call is TRBV18, the J call TRBJ1-4; 7 bases fit TRBD1. J gave up 7 bases and V 6 bases, and 5 bases lay outside the gene matches. CDR3 length: 13 amino acids. Germline V lookup: CDR1 KGHSH, CDR2 LQKENI. The CDR3 region is CASSPQGGEKLFF. CDR3 bases: TGTGCCAGCTCGCCCCAGGGGGGTGAAAAACTGTTTTTT.

The chain combines TRBV15 with TRBJ2-6; 7 bases fit TRBD2. CDR1 is LNHNV, CDR2 YYDKDF, per germline (reference sequence). The V segment lost 7 bases and the J segment 0 bases; nucleotides outside the gene matches: 3. This CDR3 has 15 residues. In nucleotides, the CDR3 is TGTGCCACCAACCCGGGGGGCTCTGGGGCCAACGTCCTGACTTTC. Translating gives CATNPGGSGANVLTF.

This rearrangement joins TRBV7-2 to TRBJ1-1, with no clear D. Germline CDR1 reads SGHTA; CDR2 reads FQGNSA. V was cut by 5 bases and J by 4 bases, with 20 bases left in between. CDR3 length: 16 residues. In DNA form, the CDR3 reads TGTGCCAGCAGCCGCTTGTTATCGTCCAGGTCCACTGAAGCTTTCTTT. Translated, it gives CASSRLLSSRSTEAFF.